A single sample gave rise to the 8 T cell receptor beta chains below, sequenced in a study of blood T cell repertoires in COVID-19. The method was immunoSEQ multiplex PCR; TCRdb's version includes in-frame clones alone and lacks a portion of them. The table lists about 180,000 clones, roughly nine tenths of them singletons, with 1.5% to 2% in the top ten. The specimen was peripheral blood. The receptors derive from a man aged 18 to 30 who had recovered from COVID-19.

The chain couples TRBV6-6 to TRBJ1-1; D ambiguous. Germline lookup yields CDR1 MNHNY and CDR2 SVGAGI (reference sequence). The V and J ends lost 6 bases and 4 bases respectively, with 12 bases between them. This CDR3 comprises 13 residues. In nucleotides, the CDR3 is TGTGCCAGCAGCCCGAGACATGCCACTGAAGCTTTCTTT. Translating gives CASSPRHATEAFF.

The J gene is TRBJ1-6, the V gene TRBV19; D gene uncertain. This CDR3 has 12 amino acids. The germline V gene encodes CDR1 LNHDA and CDR2 SQIVND (reference sequence). With 6 bases removed from V and 9 bases from J, the gap between germline ends came to 9 bases. The CDR3 nucleotides read TGTGCCAGTAGGGGCAGTGCTTCACCCCTCCACTTT. It is translated as CASRGSASPLHF.

This clone has just a few counts. This chain links TRBV5-1 with TRBJ1-4, with 7 bases identical to TRBD1. With V trimmed by 0 bases and J by 8 bases, 4 bases remained unmatched. CDR3 length: 14 residues. Germline CDR1 and CDR2: SGHRS and YFSETQ. CDR3 loop: CASSLGQGREKLFF. For the CDR3, the DNA is TGCGCCAGCAGCTTGGGACAGGGAAGAGAAAAACTGTTTTTT.

The V gene is TRBV2, the J gene TRBJ2-2; 11 bases line up with TRBD1. The CDR3 spans 15 residues. Per the germline V gene, CDR1 is SNHLY and CDR2 is FYNNEI. Trimming at V came to 8 bases and at J to 2 bases, leaving 4 bases not matched to a gene. CDR3 region: CASLGTGGNTGELFF. The CDR3 bases are TGTGCCAGCCTTGGGACAGGGGGAAACACCGGGGAGCTGTTTTTT.

The chain couples TRBV5-4 to TRBJ2-1; 8 bases line up with TRBD2. Germline V lookup: CDR1 SGHNT, CDR2 YYREEE (reference sequence). CDR3 length equals 17 residues. J lost 8 bases, V lost 3 bases, and 16 bases had no gene match. CDR3 residues: CASSWAAGGEARDEQFF. The DNA of the CDR3 is TGTGCCAGCAGCTGGGCCGCGGGGGGTGAGGCGAGGGATGAGCAGTTCTTC. The full variable domain, with the rest looked up from reference TRBV5-4 and TRBJ2-1, is ETGVTQSPTHLIKTRGQQVTLRCSSQSGHNTVSWYQQALGQGPQFIFQYYREEENGRGNFPPRFSGLQFPNYSSELNVNALELDDSALYLCASSWAAGGEARDEQFFGPGTRLTVL.

The chain's CDR3 is CASTANPGNSPLHF. The CDR3 coding sequence is TGTGCCAGCACCGCGAACCCGGGTAATTCACCCCTCCACTTT. The chain is built from TRBV6-4 and TRBJ1-6; the D is unclear. The CDR3 length is 14 residues. Trimming removed 7 bases at V and 6 bases at J, with 13 bases between. Germline lookup yields CDR1 MRHNA and CDR2 SNTAGT.

The gene calls are TRBV24-1 and TRBJ1-4, with TRBD1 as a possible D gene (6 bases). V shed 3 bases and J shed 8 bases, with 15 bases lying between them. The CDR3 contains 15 residues. Germline values: CDR1 KGHDR, CDR2 SFDVKD. The CDR3 here is CATSDARGAQEKLFF. CDR3 sequence (DNA): TGTGCCACCAGTGATGCGCGGGGGGCACAAGAAAAACTGTTTTTT.

This clone has more than one count but fewer than ten. This chain links TRBV6-2 or TRBV6-3 with TRBJ2-1, with D unresolved. CDR1 and CDR2 from the germline V gene are MNHEY and SVGEGT. This CDR3 contains 12 residues. The germline V and J ends were trimmed by 2 bases and 15 bases, with 14 bases remaining between them. This CDR3 is CASSYPQLDPFF. In DNA, the CDR3 is TGTGCCAGCAGTTACCCCCAGCTAGATCCGTTCTTC.